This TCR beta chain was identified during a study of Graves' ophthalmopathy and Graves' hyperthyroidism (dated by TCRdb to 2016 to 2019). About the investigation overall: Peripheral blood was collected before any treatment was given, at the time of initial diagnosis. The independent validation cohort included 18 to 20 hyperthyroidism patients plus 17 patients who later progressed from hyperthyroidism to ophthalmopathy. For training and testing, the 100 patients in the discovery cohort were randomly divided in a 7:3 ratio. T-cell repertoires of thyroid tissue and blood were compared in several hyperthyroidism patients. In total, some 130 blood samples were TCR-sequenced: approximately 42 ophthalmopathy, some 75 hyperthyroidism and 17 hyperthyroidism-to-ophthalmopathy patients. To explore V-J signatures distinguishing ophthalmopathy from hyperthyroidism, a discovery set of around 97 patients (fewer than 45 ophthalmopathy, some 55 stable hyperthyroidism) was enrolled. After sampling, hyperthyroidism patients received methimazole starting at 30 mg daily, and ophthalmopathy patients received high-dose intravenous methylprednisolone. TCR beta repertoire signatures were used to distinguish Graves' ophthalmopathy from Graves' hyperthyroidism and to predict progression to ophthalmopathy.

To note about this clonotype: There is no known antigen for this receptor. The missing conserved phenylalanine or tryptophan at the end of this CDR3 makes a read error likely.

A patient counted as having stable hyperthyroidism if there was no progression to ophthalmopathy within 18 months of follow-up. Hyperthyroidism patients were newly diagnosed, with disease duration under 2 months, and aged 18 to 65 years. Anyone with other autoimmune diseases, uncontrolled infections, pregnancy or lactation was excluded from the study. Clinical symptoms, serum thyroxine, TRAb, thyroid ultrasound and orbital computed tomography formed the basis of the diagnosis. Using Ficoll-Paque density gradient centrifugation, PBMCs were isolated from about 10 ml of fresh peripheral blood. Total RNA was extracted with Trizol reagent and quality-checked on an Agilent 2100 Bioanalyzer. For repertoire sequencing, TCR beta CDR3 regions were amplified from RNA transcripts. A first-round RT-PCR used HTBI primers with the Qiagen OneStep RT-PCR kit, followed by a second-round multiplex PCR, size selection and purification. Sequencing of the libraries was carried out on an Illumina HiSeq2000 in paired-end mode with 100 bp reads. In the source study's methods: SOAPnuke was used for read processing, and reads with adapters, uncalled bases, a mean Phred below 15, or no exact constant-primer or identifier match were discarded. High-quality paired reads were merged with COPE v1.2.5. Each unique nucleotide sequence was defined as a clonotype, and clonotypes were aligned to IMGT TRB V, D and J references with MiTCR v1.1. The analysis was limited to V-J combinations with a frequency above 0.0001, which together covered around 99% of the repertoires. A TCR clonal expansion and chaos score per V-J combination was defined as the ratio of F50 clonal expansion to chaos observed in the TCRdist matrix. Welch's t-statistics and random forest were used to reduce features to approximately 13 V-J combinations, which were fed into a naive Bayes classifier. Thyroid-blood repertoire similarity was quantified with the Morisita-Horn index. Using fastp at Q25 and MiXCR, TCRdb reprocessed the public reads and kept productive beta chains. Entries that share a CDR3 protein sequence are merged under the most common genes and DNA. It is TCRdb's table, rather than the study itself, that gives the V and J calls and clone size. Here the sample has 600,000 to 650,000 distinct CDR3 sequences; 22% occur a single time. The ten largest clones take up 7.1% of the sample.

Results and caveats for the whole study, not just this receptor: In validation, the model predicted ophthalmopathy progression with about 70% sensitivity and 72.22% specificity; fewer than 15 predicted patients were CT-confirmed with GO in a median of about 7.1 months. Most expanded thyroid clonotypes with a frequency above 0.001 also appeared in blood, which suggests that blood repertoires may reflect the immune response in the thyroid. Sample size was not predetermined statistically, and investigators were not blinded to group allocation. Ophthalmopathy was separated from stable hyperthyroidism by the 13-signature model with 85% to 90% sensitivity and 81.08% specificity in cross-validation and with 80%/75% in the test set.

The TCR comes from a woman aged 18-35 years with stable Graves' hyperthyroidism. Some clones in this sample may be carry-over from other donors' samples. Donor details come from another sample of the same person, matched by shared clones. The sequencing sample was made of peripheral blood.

The nucleotide sequence reads TGTGCCAGCAGCTCCGGGACATCTAACTATGGCTACACCGTC. Its coded protein is CASSSGTSNYGYTV. This receptor chain uses TRBV6-1 and TRBJ1-2; the D gene is possibly TRBD1, with 6 bases matching. The CDR1 and CDR2 encoded by the germline V gene are MNHNS and SASEGT. The CDR3 is 14 residues long, counting both termini. Only the CDR3 DNA stays, 42 bases, in frame from base 1. Trimming costs V 6 bases and J 0 bases, and their ends lie 11 bases apart.